Sequencing of this TCR beta chain was carried out in a study of immune evolution from preneoplasia to lung adenocarcinoma. H&E slides confirmed each diagnosis, reviewed by two pathologists independently. With respect to this clone: Its matching antigen is unknown.

Method: immunoSEQ multiplex PCR; TCRdb's copy keeps in-frame clones and lacks some. The sample holds 25,000 to 30,000 clones, approximately 69% seen once. Broader study findings: Normal lung had the highest top T cell clone frequencies. Compared with EGFR-mutant or double wild-type lesions, KRAS-mutant nodules were more clonal.

This TCR came from a person aged 55-75 years with invasive lung adenocarcinoma. Some clones in this sample may be carry-over from other donors' samples. What was sequenced was FFPE invasive lung adenocarcinoma tissue.

Here the CDR3 DNA reads TGTGCCAGCAGTTTAGAATTATCTGGAAACACCATATATTTT. Translated: CASSLELSGNTIYF. The J gene is TRBJ1-3, the V gene TRBV28; D gene unclear. The length of the CDR3 is 14 residues. The V end was cut by 2 bases, the J end by 1 base, with 6 bases between. Per germline, CDR1 MDHEN and CDR2 SYDVKM.